This passage covers 3 T cell receptor beta chains from one sample sequenced in a study of blood T cell repertoires in COVID-19 (dated by TCRdb to the early 2020s). The library came from the immunoSEQ multiplex PCR assay. TCRdb retrieved this table from immuneACCESS and kept in-frame rearrangements only. Not all clones are present; in checked studies, unresolved V genes account for under half, and no reason is known for the remainder. Here the sample has 150,000 to 200,000 clones; 82% occur a single time. 12% of the sample lies in the top ten. Material for sequencing was PBMCs or T cells enriched from blood (not recorded which). These receptors were collected from a man aged 40-50 years who had recovered from COVID-19.

This clone was seen a handful of times. V and J are TRBV28 and TRBJ1-4; 9 nucleotides match TRBD1. The CDR3 loop spans 14 amino acids. The V segment lost 6 bases and the J segment 8 bases; nucleotides outside the gene matches: 7. Germline CDR1 and CDR2: MDHEN and SYDVKM. The CDR3 region is CASRRGQGLEKLFF. The CDR3 nucleotides read TGTGCCAGCAGACGTGGACAGGGGTTAGAAAAACTGTTTTTT.

V usage is TRBV7-9 and J usage is TRBJ1-1, with D perhaps matching TRBD1 (5 bases). V gave up 7 bases and J gave up 1 base, with 13 bases separating them. Germline V gives CDR1 SEHNR, CDR2 FQNEAQ (reference sequence). The CDR3 is 14 residues long. DNA of the CDR3: TGTGCCAGCACCTGGGGCACCGCGAACACTGAAGCTTTCTTT. This gives the protein CASTWGTANTEAFF.

The CDR3 coding sequence is TGTGCCAGCAGCCAAGATCAATACAGGGTCTATGGCTACACCTTC. This gives the protein CASSQDQYRVYGYTF. The rearrangement uses TRBV4-2 and TRBJ1-2; tentatively, D is TRBD1 (6 bases). With 0 bases removed from V and 4 bases from J, the gap between germline ends came to 12 bases. The CDR3 extends over 15 amino acids. Germline-derived CDR1 and CDR2 are LGHNA and YNFKEQ.